The text below deals with one T cell receptor beta chain. This clonotype was detected many times. Its antigen specificity is not known. No much larger clonotype is one base removed from it; base qualities were not supplied. Libraries were constructed by 5' RACE. Sequencing was carried out with an Illumina HiSeq 2000. Template switching introduced a universal primer binding site; the final cDNA contained a unique molecular identifier, enabling accurate counting of TCR cDNA molecules. Specific primers in the conserved constant-segment region were used to synthesize first-strand cDNA for TCR alpha and beta chains. To control for contamination, each cDNA library was double barcoded with a SMART-Mk sample barcode plus Illumina barcodes. TruSeq adapter sequences, together with Illumina sample barcodes, were added in two successive PCR steps. The TCR alpha and beta cDNA libraries were sequenced on the Illumina HiSeq platform using custom primers. The original methods were these. MiGEC processed the raw reads to extract unique molecular identifiers, while MiXCR was used to determine the CDR3 positions. Recombination models were inferred per individual with the repgenHMM and IGoR tools using an EM algorithm. The tcR package in R was used for shared clonotype analysis, with sharing normalized by the product of cloneset sizes. To study raw recombination free of thymic and clonal selection effects, out-of-frame nonproductive sequences were analyzed. TCRdb's own reprocessing of the public reads used fastp at Q25 and MiXCR and kept productive beta chains. Each CDR3 protein gets just one entry, which takes the most common genes and DNA from the rows behind it. The V and J calls and clone size are TCRdb's, not the authors'. The table for this sample lists some 900,000 distinct CDR3 sequences; 9% to 15% of them were counted only once. The ten largest clones capture about 1.6% of the sample.

CDR1 and CDR2 were assigned from the germline V gene (reference sequence) as DFQATT and SNEGSKA. A distance of 11 bases separates the germline ends of V and J, which lose 6 bases and 5 bases respectively. Reading from cysteine to phenylalanine, the CDR3 counts 12 amino acids. Only CDR3 DNA remains: 36 bases, in frame from the first base. All donors were healthy Caucasians. Three pairs of female monozygotic twins, all aged about 18 to 30 years, made up the twin cohort. Peripheral blood mononuclear cells were used as the source from which RNA for TCR libraries was isolated. This sample stems from a study of identical twins (dated by TCRdb to the mid-2010s). As for the study more broadly: To test whether fetal clonotypes persist, the study used deep sequencing on TCR alpha and beta repertoires from monozygotic twins, unrelated adults of various ages, and cord blood. Replicate twin experiments were performed at different times using different library preparation protocols to rule out contamination. Overall results and qualifications from the work: Compared with coincidental sharing between unrelated individuals, out-of-frame TCR alpha sequences shared between twins showed an excess of sequences with low generation probability. Abundant cord blood beta clonotypes carried fewer insertions; young adult naive repertoires showed a weaker similar trend, while memory repertoires showed none. Because the same donors could not be followed over many years, the conclusions depended on cross-sectional statistical analysis. In monozygotic twins, recombination models systematically underestimated out-of-frame TCR alpha sharing, but the models matched the sharing seen between unrelated individuals. Invariant T cells such as MAIT and iNKT could partly confound zero-insertion analyses, although diverse VJ usage argued against such confounding for most clonotypes. In beta out-of-frame sequences, excess twin sharing was weaker, because having fewer shared sequences lowered the signal-to-noise ratio.

The sample also formed part of further work on yellow fever vaccine responses in identical twins. That second publication adds: The authors reported that the T cell response to vaccination in identical twins appeared partly convergent and partly personalized. Focusing on identical twins, the study followed the T cell clones that responded to the vaccine, and did so with precision.

The chain is made from TRBV20-1 and TRBJ2-1, with the D call perhaps TRBD1 or TRBD2, each one matching 5 bases. This clonotype originated in a woman between 18 and 29 years old in good health. The source material was PBMCs. The nucleotide sequence reads TGCAGTGCGTCCGGGACGAACAATGAGCAGTTCTTC. This translates into CSASGTNNEQFF.